These 15 T cell receptor beta chains originate from one sample sequenced in a study of T cells in Graves' hyperthyroidism and ophthalmopathy. Using RNA transcripts as the source, TCR beta CDR3 regions were amplified. The HTBI primer set drove a first-round RT-PCR of the TCR CDR3. TCRdb passed the multiplex PCR reads through MiXCR, listing each CDR3 protein once. This table holds 600,000 to 650,000 distinct CDR3 sequences, roughly 15% found once. The specimen sequenced was blood. These receptors were taken from a woman between 25 and 40 years old with Graves' hyperthyroidism.

The table lists this clonotype with many counts. The CDR3 region is CASLFDQGIYNEQYF. The CDR3 DNA sequence: TGTGCCAGCCTTTTCGATCAGGGGATCTATAACGAGCAGTACTTC. This chain links TRBV7-2 with TRBJ2-7, with D tentatively TRBD1 (6 bases). The CDR3 totals 15 residues. Germline V lookup: CDR1 SGHTA, CDR2 FQGNSA. Trimming shortened V by 8 bases and J by 5 bases, and 22 bases separated the two germline ends.

Many counts were recorded for this clonotype. In nucleotides, the CDR3 is TGTGCCAGCTCCGGACACACCTACGAGCAGTACTTC. Translated: CASSGHTYEQYF. This chain links TRBV6-1 with TRBJ2-7, with D possibly being TRBD1 (5 bases). The CDR3 runs 12 residues. V lost 8 bases, J lost 2 bases, and 10 bases lay in between. Germline CDR1 and CDR2: MNHNS and SASEGT.

The rearrangement links TRBV29-1 to TRBJ1-5; tentatively, D is TRBD1 (5 bases). Looked up from germline, CDR1 is SQVTM and CDR2 is ANQGSEA. CDR3 length: 14 residues. Trimming cost V 4 bases and J 1 base, with 11 bases left between them. CDR3 protein: CSVAGWGSNQPQHF. CDR3 coding DNA: TGCAGCGTTGCAGGCTGGGGCAGCAATCAGCCCCAGCATTTT.

The table lists this clonotype with many counts. The CDR3 is CASNIGVDTQYF. The CDR3 DNA sequence: TGTGCCAGCAATATTGGGGTGGATACGCAGTATTTT. The chain is built from TRBV12-3 or TRBV12-4 and TRBJ2-3; D gene unclear. V shed 7 bases and J shed 6 bases, with 11 bases lying between them. There are 12 residues in the CDR3.

The chain is built from TRBV5-1 and TRBJ2-7; TRBD1 aligns across 10 bases. From germline, CDR1 is SGHRS and CDR2 YFSETQ. V was pared by 0 bases and J by 3 bases, with 15 bases of the junction left unmatched. CDR3 length: 19 residues. CDR3: CASSLVARQGARTVYEQYF. CDR3 nucleotides: TGCGCCAGCAGCTTGGTAGCGCGACAGGGGGCGAGAACAGTCTACGAGCAGTACTTC.

In this sample, this clonotype turned up many times. The V gene is TRBV2, the J gene TRBJ2-7, with TRBD2 matching over 10 bases. This CDR3 contains 17 residues. Germline V gene lookup returns CDR1 SNHLY and CDR2 FYNNEI. The V segment lost 2 bases and the J segment 1 base; nucleotides outside the gene matches: 8. DNA for the CDR3: TGTGCCAGCAGTGAAAGGGGACTAGCGTTACTATCCTACGAGCAGTACTTC. This translates into CASSERGLALLSYEQYF.

This clonotype was counted ten times or more. In DNA form, the CDR3 reads TGTGCCACCCGAGCGGGGGCGGAGACATATGGCTACACCTTC. Protein product: CATRAGAETYGYTF. The J gene is TRBJ1-2, the V gene TRBV28, with D perhaps matching TRBD1 (6 bases). Germline V CDR1 and CDR2: MDHEN, SYDVKM. The V end was cut by 10 bases, the J end by 5 bases, with 20 bases between. The CDR3 runs to 14 residues.

J is TRBJ1-1 and V is TRBV27, with D unclear. V was pared by 6 bases and J by 4 bases, with 12 bases between. The CDR3 is 13 residues long. Germline CDR1 reads MNHEY; CDR2 reads SMNVEV (reference sequence). The CDR3 loop reads CASRGWVITEAFF. CDR3 DNA: TGTGCCAGCAGAGGGTGGGTAATCACTGAAGCTTTCTTT.

In its sample, this clonotype was seen many times. The rearrangement joins TRBV28 to TRBJ2-5; unclear D gene. CDR1 and CDR2 from the germline V gene are MDHEN and SYDVKM. CDR3 length: 13 residues. Trimming removed 1 base at V and 7 bases at J, with 10 bases between. The CDR3 region is CASSLSIWWTQYF. In DNA form, the CDR3 reads TGTGCCAGCAGTTTATCCATTTGGTGGACCCAGTACTTC.

The rearrangement uses TRBV20-1 and TRBJ1-1, with 9 positions matching TRBD1. The V segment lost 6 bases and the J segment 4 bases; nucleotides outside the gene matches: 12. In germline, CDR1 is DFQATT, CDR2 SNEGSKA (reference sequence). The CDR3 runs 15 residues. CDR3 loop: CSAVLRQGVITEAFF. The CDR3 nucleotides are TGCAGTGCCGTACTACGACAGGGGGTAATCACTGAAGCTTTCTTT.

This clonotype was counted at least ten times. The V gene is TRBV20-1, the J gene TRBJ2-7, with D possibly being TRBD1 (5 bases). V dropped 5 bases and J dropped 3 bases, with 14 bases sitting between them. The CDR3 covers 13 residues. CDR1 and CDR2 from the germline V gene are DFQATT and SNEGSKA (reference sequence). DNA of the CDR3: TGCAGTGCTTGTCGGTCAGACAGCTACGAGCAGTACTTC. It codes for CSACRSDSYEQYF.

This clonotype was detected ten times or more. The chain employs TRBV29-1 and TRBJ2-5, with 11 bases that match TRBD2. V lost 7 bases to trimming and J lost 5 bases; unmatched junction nucleotides: 12. There are 15 residues in the CDR3. The germline V gene has CDR1 SQVTM and CDR2 ANQGSEA. The CDR3 loop is CSAIRTSGSIETQYF. CDR3 DNA: TGCAGCGCCATACGGACTAGCGGGTCGATCGAGACCCAGTACTTC.

V is TRBV3-1 and J is TRBJ2-2; no clear D gene. Between the trimmed V and J ends, which lost 4 bases and 6 bases, there was a span of 12 bases. Germline lookup yields CDR1 LGHDT and CDR2 YNNKEL (reference sequence). The CDR3 is 14 residues long. The DNA for the CDR3 is TGTGCCAGCAGCCCATTTGTCGGGTCCGGGGAGCTGTTTTTT. The encoded protein is CASSPFVGSGELFF.

This clonotype was counted a few times. This chain links TRBV19 with TRBJ1-1, with 8 nucleotides matching TRBD1. CDR1 and CDR2 (germline): LNHDA, SQIVND (reference sequence). V shed 4 bases, J shed 12 bases, and the junction held 10 bases outside the gene matches. CDR3 length equals 13 residues. CDR3 sequence: CASSNDRGRSSFF. In nucleotides, the CDR3 is TGTGCCAGTAGTAATGACAGGGGACGGAGTTCTTTCTTT.

This CDR3 reads CATSSDDTGELFF. CDR3 DNA sequence: TGTGCCACCAGCTCGGATGACACCGGGGAGCTGTTTTTT. The J gene is TRBJ2-2, the V gene TRBV15; D is uncertain. CDR3 length: 13 residues. V was shortened by 5 bases and J by 3 bases, with 7 bases between the two germline ends. Per the germline V gene, CDR1 is LNHNV and CDR2 is YYDKDF (reference sequence).